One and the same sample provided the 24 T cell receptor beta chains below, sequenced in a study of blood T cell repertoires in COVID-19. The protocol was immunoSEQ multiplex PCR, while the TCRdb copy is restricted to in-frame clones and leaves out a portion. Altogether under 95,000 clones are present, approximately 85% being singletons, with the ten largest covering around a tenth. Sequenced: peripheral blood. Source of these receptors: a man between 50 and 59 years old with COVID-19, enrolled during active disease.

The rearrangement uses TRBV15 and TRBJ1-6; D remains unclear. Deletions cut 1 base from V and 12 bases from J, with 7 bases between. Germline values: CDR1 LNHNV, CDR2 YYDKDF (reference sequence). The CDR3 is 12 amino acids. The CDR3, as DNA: TGTGCCACCAGCAGAGCCGAGGGACCCCTCCACTTT. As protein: CATSRAEGPLHF. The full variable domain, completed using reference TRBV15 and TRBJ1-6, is DAMVIQNPRYQVTQFGKPVTLSCSQTLNHNVMYWYQQKSSQAPKLLFHYYDKDFNNEADTPDNFQSRRPNTSFCFLDIRSPGLGDTAMYLCATSRAEGPLHFGNGTRLTVT.

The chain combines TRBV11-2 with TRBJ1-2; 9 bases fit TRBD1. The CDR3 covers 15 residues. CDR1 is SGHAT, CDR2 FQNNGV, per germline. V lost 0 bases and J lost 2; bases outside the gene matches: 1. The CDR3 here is CASSLEQGANYGYTF. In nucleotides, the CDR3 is TGTGCCAGCAGCTTAGAACAGGGGGCGAACTATGGCTACACCTTC.

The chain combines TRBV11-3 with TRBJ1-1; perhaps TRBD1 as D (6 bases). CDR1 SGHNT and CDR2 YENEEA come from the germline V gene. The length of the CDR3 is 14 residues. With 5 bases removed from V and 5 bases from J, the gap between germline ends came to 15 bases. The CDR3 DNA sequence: TGTGCCAGCAGCCTCCAGGGGCAGGGGACTGAAGCTTTCTTT. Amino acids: CASSLQGQGTEAFF.

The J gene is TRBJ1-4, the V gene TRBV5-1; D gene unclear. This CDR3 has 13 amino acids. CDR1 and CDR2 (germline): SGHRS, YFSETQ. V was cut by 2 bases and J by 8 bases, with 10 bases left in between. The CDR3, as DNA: TGCGCCAGCAGCTTTGAGGCAGCCGAAAAACTGTTTTTT. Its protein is CASSFEAAEKLFF.

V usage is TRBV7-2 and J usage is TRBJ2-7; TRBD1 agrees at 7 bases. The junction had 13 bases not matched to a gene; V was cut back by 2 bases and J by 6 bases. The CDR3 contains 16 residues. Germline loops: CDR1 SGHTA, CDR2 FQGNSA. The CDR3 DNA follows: TGTGCCAGCAGCTTATCGACCGGGACAGCCCCAGTCGAGCAGTACTTC. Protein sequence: CASSLSTGTAPVEQYF.

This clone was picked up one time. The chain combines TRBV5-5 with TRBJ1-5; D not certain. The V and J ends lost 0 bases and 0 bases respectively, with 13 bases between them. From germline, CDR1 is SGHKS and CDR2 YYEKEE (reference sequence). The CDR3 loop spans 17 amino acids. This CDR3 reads CASSLAGTAYSNQPQHF. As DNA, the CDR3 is TGTGCCAGCAGCTTGGCTGGAACAGCTTATAGCAATCAGCCCCAGCATTTT.

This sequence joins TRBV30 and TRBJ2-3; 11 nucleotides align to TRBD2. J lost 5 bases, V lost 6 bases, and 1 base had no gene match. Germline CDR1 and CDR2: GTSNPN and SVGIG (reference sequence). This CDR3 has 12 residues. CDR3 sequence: CACTSGRDTQYF. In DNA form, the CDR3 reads TGTGCCTGTACTAGCGGGAGAGATACGCAGTATTTT.

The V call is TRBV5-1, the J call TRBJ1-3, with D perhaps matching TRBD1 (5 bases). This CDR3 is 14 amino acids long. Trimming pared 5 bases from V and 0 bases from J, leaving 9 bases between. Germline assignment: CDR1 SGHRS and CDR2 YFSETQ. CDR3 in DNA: TGCGCCAGCAGTGCCGGGGGCTCTGGAAACACCATATATTTT. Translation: CASSAGGSGNTIYF.

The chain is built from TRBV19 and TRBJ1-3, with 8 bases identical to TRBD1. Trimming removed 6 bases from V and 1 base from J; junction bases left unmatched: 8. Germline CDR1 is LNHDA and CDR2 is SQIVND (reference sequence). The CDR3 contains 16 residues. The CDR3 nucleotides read TGTGCCAGTAGGGGGACAGGTGATTCTTCTGGAAACACCATATATTTT. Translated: CASRGTGDSSGNTIYF. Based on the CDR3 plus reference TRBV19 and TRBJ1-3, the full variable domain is DGGITQSPKYLFRKEGQNVTLSCEQNLNHDAMYWYRQDPGQGLRLIYYSQIVNDFQKGDIAEGYSVSREKKESFPLTVTSAQKNPTAFYLCASRGTGDSSGNTIYFGEGSWLTVV.

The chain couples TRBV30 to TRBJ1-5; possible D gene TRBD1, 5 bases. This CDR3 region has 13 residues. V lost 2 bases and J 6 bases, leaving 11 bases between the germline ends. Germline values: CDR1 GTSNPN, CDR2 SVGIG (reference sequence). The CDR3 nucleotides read TGTGCCTGGAGTAGGGGTCAAGGTCAGCCCCAGCATTTT. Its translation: CAWSRGQGQPQHF.

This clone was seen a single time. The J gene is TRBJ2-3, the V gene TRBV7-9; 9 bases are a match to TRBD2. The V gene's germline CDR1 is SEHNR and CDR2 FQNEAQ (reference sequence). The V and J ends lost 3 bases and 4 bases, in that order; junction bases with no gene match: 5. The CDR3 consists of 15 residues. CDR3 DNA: TGTGCCAGCAGCTTTGTAGCGGGAGTCTCAGATACGCAGTATTTT. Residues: CASSFVAGVSDTQYF.

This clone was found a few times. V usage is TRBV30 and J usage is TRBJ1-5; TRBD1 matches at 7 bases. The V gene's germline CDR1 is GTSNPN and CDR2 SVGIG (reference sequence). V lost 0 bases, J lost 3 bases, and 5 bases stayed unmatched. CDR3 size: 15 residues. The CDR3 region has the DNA TGTGCCTGGAGTGTTACAGGGGCGTACAATCAGCCCCAGCATTTT. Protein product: CAWSVTGAYNQPQHF.

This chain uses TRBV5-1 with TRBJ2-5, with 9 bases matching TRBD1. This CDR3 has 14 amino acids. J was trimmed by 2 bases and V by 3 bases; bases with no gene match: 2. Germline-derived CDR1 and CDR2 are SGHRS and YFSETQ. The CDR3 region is CASSSGQGQETQYF. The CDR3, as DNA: TGCGCCAGCAGCTCGGGACAGGGACAAGAGACCCAGTACTTC.

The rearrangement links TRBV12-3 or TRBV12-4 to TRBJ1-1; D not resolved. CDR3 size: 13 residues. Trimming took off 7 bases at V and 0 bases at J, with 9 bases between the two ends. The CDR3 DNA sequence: TGTGCCAGCAATTATAAAATGAACACTGAAGCTTTCTTT. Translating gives CASNYKMNTEAFF.

DNA of the CDR3: TGTGCCAGCAGTCCCCCGGGACTAGAGGCTTTGGAGCAGTACTTC. Protein sequence: CASSPPGLEALEQYF. The chain combines TRBV28 with TRBJ2-7, with 8 bases matching TRBD2. V lost 5 bases, J lost 7 bases, and 13 bases stayed unmatched. Germline V CDR1 and CDR2: MDHEN, SYDVKM. This CDR3 has 15 residues.

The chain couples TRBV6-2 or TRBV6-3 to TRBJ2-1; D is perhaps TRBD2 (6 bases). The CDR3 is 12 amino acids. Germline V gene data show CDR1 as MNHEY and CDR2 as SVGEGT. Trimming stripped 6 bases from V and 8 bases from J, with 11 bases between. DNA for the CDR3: TGTGCCAGCAGCCGGACTATTTATGAGCAGTTCTTC. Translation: CASSRTIYEQFF.

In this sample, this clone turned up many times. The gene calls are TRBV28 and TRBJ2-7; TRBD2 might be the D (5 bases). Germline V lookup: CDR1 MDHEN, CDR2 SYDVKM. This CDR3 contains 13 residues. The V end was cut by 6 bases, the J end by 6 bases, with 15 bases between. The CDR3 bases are TGTGCCAGCAGATCCGGGATCCTCCTCGAGCAGTACTTC. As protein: CASRSGILLEQYF.

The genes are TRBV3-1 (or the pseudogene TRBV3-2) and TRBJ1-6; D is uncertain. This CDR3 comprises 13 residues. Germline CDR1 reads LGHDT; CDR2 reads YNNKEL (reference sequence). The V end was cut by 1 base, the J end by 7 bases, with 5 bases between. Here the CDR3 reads CASSQAQNSPLHF. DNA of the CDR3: TGTGCCAGCAGCCAAGCCCAGAATTCACCCCTCCACTTT.

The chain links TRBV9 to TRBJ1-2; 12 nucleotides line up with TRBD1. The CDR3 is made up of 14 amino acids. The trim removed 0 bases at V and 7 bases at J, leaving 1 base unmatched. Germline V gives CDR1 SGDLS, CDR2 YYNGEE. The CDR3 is CASSVGDRGPGYTF. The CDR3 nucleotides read TGTGCCAGCAGCGTAGGGGACAGGGGGCCTGGCTACACCTTC.

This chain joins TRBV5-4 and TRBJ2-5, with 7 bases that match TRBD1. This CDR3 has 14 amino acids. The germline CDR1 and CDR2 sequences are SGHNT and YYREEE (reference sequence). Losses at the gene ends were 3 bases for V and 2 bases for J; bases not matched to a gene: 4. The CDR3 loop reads CASSSRQGQETQYF. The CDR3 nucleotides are TGTGCCAGCAGCTCCCGACAGGGACAAGAGACCCAGTACTTC.

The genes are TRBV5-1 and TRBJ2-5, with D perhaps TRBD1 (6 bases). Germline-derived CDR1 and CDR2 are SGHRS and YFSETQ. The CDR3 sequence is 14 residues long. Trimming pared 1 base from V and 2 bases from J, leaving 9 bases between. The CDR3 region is CASSLLGAQETQYF. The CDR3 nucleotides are TGCGCCAGCAGCTTGCTGGGGGCACAAGAGACCCAGTACTTC.

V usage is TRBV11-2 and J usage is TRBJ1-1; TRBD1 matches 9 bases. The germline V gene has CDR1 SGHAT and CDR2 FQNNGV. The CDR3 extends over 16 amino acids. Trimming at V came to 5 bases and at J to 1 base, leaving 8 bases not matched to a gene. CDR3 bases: TGTGCCAGCAGCCTCATACAGGGGGCCTCGAACACTGAAGCTTTCTTT. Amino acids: CASSLIQGASNTEAFF.

The CDR3 region is CASMRQRTGNTIYF. As DNA, the CDR3 is TGTGCCAGCATGAGGCAGCGTACTGGAAACACCATATATTTT. The chain carries TRBV6-6 and TRBJ1-3, with D unclear. CDR3 length: 14 amino acids. V lost 7 bases to trimming and J lost 2 bases, with 12 bases between them. Germline lookup yields CDR1 MNHNY and CDR2 SVGAGI (reference sequence).

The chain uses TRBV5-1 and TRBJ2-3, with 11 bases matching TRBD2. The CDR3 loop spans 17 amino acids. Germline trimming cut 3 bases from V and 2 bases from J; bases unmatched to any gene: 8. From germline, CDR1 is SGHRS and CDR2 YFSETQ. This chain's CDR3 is CASSSRRLAGLTDTQYF. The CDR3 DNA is TGCGCCAGCAGCTCGCGGCGACTAGCGGGGCTCACAGATACGCAGTATTTT.